The 4 T cell receptor beta chains below come from one sample, sequenced in a study of T cell repertoires in cytomegalovirus infection. Using its own MiXCR run on the reads, TCRdb lists one record per CDR3 protein. The profile shows approximately 550,000 distinct CDR3 sequences, approximately 15% of them singletons. The source material was CD8+ T cells from PBMCs. Receptor source: a human donor in good health (CMV status not recorded). Some clones in this sample may be carry-over from other donors' samples.

Ten or more counts support this clonotype. For the CDR3, the DNA is TGTGCCAGCAGCTCTCTTTCTCCGGAGTCCATTAATTCACCCCTCCACTTT. Translation gives CASSSLSPESINSPLHF. This rearrangement joins TRBV7-3 to TRBJ1-6, with unresolved D. CDR3 length equals 17 residues. Germline V gives CDR1 SGHTA, CDR2 FQGTGA. V gave up 4 bases and J gave up 6 bases, with 19 bases separating them.

This clonotype was picked up many times. The chain links TRBV7-2 to TRBJ2-7, with D tentatively TRBD1 (6 bases). Trimming shortened V by 1 base and J by 7 bases, and 26 bases separated the two germline ends. The length of the CDR3 is 18 residues. Germline values: CDR1 SGHTA, CDR2 FQGNSA. The CDR3: CASSLEYSTGPPQWEQYF. The CDR3, as DNA: TGTGCCAGCAGCTTAGAATACTCGACAGGCCCCCCGCAGTGGGAGCAGTACTTC.

The chain couples TRBV5-1 to TRBJ2-3; 9 bases match TRBD2. V shed 6 bases and J 1 base; nucleotides not matched to a gene: 6. This CDR3 contains 15 residues. CDR1 and CDR2 from the germline V gene are SGHRS and YFSETQ. The CDR3 loop is CASTASGERTDTQYF. DNA for the CDR3: TGCGCCAGCACCGCTAGCGGGGAACGCACAGATACGCAGTATTTT.

This clonotype was recorded many times. This chain uses TRBV2 with TRBJ1-4, with D possibly TRBD1 on 6 matching bases. CDR3 size: 16 residues. Germline V CDR1 and CDR2: SNHLY, FYNNEI. V lost 1 base and J 7 bases, leaving 16 bases between the germline ends. In DNA form, the CDR3 reads TGTGCCAGCAGTGAAGACGTCGACAGGTGGTCTGAAAAACTGTTTTTT. Protein sequence: CASSEDVDRWSEKLFF.